The next 8 T cell receptor beta chains were all read from a single sample in a study of blood T cell repertoires in COVID-19. Profiled with immunoSEQ multiplex PCR; TCRdb holds only in-frame clones, not every one. The sample holds about 400,000 clones, around 90% seen once. Sequencing used peripheral blood. These receptors were taken from a human donor in a cohort sampled during active COVID-19.

The V and J genes are TRBV30 and TRBJ2-2; no definite D call. Deletions cut 1 base from V and 1 base from J, with 10 bases between. In germline, CDR1 is GTSNPN, CDR2 SVGIG (reference sequence). This CDR3 spans 15 amino acids. The CDR3 loop is CAWSGRLENTGELFF. CDR3 DNA: TGTGCCTGGAGTGGCCGACTGGAGAACACCGGGGAGCTGTTTTTT.

The chain carries TRBV27 and TRBJ2-7; TRBD2 might be the D (6 bases). V was trimmed by 10 bases and J by 7 bases, leaving 17 bases between them. Germline CDR1 MNHEY, CDR2 SMNVEV (reference sequence). This CDR3 spans 12 amino acids. The CDR3 DNA reads TGTGCCACCGGCCGGGACTCCGGGGAGCAGTACTTC. It encodes CATGRDSGEQYF.

CDR3 sequence reads: CSVPGTGTYGYTF. The DNA for the CDR3 is TGCAGCGTCCCAGGGACAGGAACTTATGGCTACACCTTC. This chain uses TRBV29-1 with TRBJ1-2, with 8 bases fitting TRBD1. The CDR3 is made up of 13 amino acids. V lost 6 bases to trimming and J lost 5 bases; unmatched junction nucleotides: 8. Germline V gene sequence: CDR1 SQVTM, CDR2 ANQGSEA. The full variable domain, with the rest looked up from reference TRBV29-1 and TRBJ1-2, is SAVISQKPSRDICQRGTSLTIQCQVDSQVTMMFWYRQQPGQSLTLIATANQGSEATYESGFVIDKFPISRPNLTFSTLTVSNMSPEDSSIYLCSVPGTGTYGYTFGSGTRLTVV.

The J gene is TRBJ2-3, the V gene TRBV7-8; weak D call: TRBD2 (6 bases). Germline CDR1 reads SGHVS; CDR2 reads FQNEAQ. This CDR3 is built from 12 residues. Trimming left V 8 bases short and J 3 bases short, with 9 bases between. DNA of the CDR3: TGTGCCAGCCTAGCGTGGACAGATACGCAGTATTTT. This codes for CASLAWTDTQYF.

The V call is TRBV9, the J call TRBJ1-1; possible D gene TRBD1, 6 bases. Trimming pared 4 bases from V and 6 bases from J, leaving 16 bases between. The germline V gene has CDR1 SGDLS and CDR2 YYNGEE. This CDR3 comprises 14 residues. The CDR3 reads CASSPSPQGPEAFF. CDR3 coding DNA: TGTGCCAGCAGCCCCTCCCCACAGGGACCTGAAGCTTTCTTT.

This rearrangement joins TRBV5-1 to TRBJ2-3; 10 nucleotides match TRBD2. Germline loops: CDR1 SGHRS, CDR2 YFSETQ. Unmatched junction bases numbered 8, after V lost 0 bases and J lost 4 bases. The CDR3 extends over 17 amino acids. CDR3 in amino acids: CASSLVGSGRTADTQYF. For the CDR3, the DNA is TGCGCCAGCAGCTTGGTAGGTAGCGGGAGGACGGCAGATACGCAGTATTTT. The full variable domain, its missing parts supplied by reference TRBV5-1 and TRBJ2-3, is KAGVTQTPRYLIKTRGQQVTLSCSPISGHRSVSWYQQTPGQGLQFLFEYFSETQRNKGNFPGRFSGRQFSNSRSEMNVSTLELGDSALYLCASSLVGSGRTADTQYFGPGTRLTVL.

The sample holds many counts of this clone. CDR3 sequence: CASSYSGRGMQPQHF. DNA of the CDR3: TGTGCCAGCAGTTACTCGGGCAGGGGGATGCAGCCCCAGCATTTT. The chain employs TRBV6-2 or TRBV6-3 and TRBJ1-5, with 7 nucleotides matching TRBD1. Trimming cost V 0 bases and J 7 bases; bases outside gene matches: 6. Germline V gene sequence: CDR1 MNHEY, CDR2 SVGEGT. This CDR3 has 15 residues.

The chain links TRBV9 to TRBJ2-7; perhaps TRBD1 as D (6 bases). Between the trimmed V and J ends, which lost 10 bases and 2 bases, there was a span of 13 bases. There are 12 residues in the CDR3. The germline gives CDR1 SGDLS, CDR2 YYNGEE. The CDR3 spells CAFSGETYEQYF. Written as DNA, the CDR3 is TGTGCCTTCTCAGGGGAGACCTACGAGCAGTACTTC. The variable domain in full, completed from reference TRBV9 and TRBJ2-7, reads DSGVTQTPKHLITATGQRVTLRCSPRSGDLSVYWYQQSLDQGLQFLIQYYNGEERAKGNILERFSAQQFPDLHSELNLSSLELGDSALYFCAFSGETYEQYFGPGTRLTVT.